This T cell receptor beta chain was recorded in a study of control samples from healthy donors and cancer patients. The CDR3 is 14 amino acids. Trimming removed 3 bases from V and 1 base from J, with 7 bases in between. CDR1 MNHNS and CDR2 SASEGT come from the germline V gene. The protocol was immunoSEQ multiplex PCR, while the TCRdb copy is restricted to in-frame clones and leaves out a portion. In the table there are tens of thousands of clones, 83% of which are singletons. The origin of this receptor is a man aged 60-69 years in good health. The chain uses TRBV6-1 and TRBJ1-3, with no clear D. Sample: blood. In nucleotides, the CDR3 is TGTGCCAGCAGTGACGGCACATCTGGAAACACCATATATTTT. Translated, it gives CASSDGTSGNTIYF.